Sequencing of this T cell receptor (beta chain) was carried out in a study of low-dose radiotherapy and immunotherapy resistance in tumors. In the study overall: Cohort 1 got 0.5 Gy per fraction every 2 weeks, 6.5 Gy in total. The regimen for patients comprised intravenous nivolumab 240 mg every two weeks plus intravenous ipilimumab 1 mg/kg every six weeks.

Germline V lookup: CDR1 MDHEN, CDR2 SYDVKM. The CDR3 extends over 11 amino acids. V was cut by 5 bases and J by 10 bases, with 9 bases left in between. The treatment that donors received included nivolumab, ipilimumab, aspirin, low-dose cyclophosphamide and low-dose radiotherapy. Patients who could take part had advanced solid tumors with no tumor-infiltrating lymphocytes. Primers used for first-strand cDNA, a TRAV- and TRBV-specific set, covered both alpha and beta chains. The PCR that amplified TCRs ran for 20 cycles, relying on a constant-region primer and a V-primer adapter. TCRdb called the reads again in MiXCR, with one record for every CDR3 protein. This repertoire shows approximately 7,800 distinct CDR3 sequences, approximately 50% found once; its top ten account for roughly 13%.

This clonotype was sampled from a human donor with advanced metastatic prostate, ovarian, gallbladder or colorectal cancer (not recorded which). This table probably holds off-target reads from a library built for another chain. The chain joins TRBV28 to TRBJ2-1; D gene uncertain. CDR3 DNA sequence: TGTGCCAGCAGTCCGCGGATCGAGCAGTTCTTC. It is translated as CASSPRIEQFF.